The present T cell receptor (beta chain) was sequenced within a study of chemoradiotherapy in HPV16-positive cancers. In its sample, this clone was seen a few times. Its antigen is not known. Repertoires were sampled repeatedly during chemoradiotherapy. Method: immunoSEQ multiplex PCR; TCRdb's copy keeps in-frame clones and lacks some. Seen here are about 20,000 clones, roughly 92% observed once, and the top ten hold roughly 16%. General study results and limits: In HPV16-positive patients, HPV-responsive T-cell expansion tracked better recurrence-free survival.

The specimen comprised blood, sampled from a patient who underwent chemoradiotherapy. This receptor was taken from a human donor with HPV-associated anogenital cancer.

The CDR3 loop reads CASSPIQGHNEQFF. CDR3 DNA sequence: TGTGCCAGCAGCCCGATACAGGGTCACAATGAGCAGTTCTTC. The V call is TRBV7-3, the J call TRBJ2-1; possible D gene TRBD1, 6 bases. CDR3 size: 14 residues. The ends were cut back, 5 bases at V and 5 bases at J, with 13 bases in the middle. CDR1 and CDR2 (germline): SGHTA, FQGTGA.